These 13 T cell receptor beta chains originate from one sample sequenced in a study of T cell changes during pregnancy in multiple sclerosis. The assay was immunoSEQ multiplex PCR, and TCRdb's table has in-frame clones only and misses some. The data contain 65,000 to 90,000 clones, around 90% of them seen just once; the ten biggest clones take up 0.29%. The material sequenced was CD4+ T cells from peripheral blood mononuclear cells, taken after pregnancy. These receptors were obtained from a female donor with multiple sclerosis, enrolled in a pregnancy study.

The chain carries TRBV7-2 and TRBJ1-6; weak D call: TRBD1 (6 bases). The CDR3 is 13 amino acids. CDR1 SGHTA and CDR2 FQGNSA come from the germline V gene. The V and J ends lost 1 base and 12 bases respectively, with 10 bases between them. CDR3 sequence (DNA): TGTGCCAGCAGCTTAGGGACACAGGGACCCCTCCACTTT. Translation gives CASSLGTQGPLHF.

The V and J genes are TRBV5-4 and TRBJ2-2; possible D gene TRBD2, 5 bases. This CDR3 is 13 amino acids long. The germline CDR1 and CDR2 sequences are SGHNT and YYREEE (reference sequence). Trimming removed 2 bases from V and 5 bases from J, with 7 bases in between. The CDR3 nucleotides read TGTGCCAGCAGCTTTAGGGAGACCGGGGAGCTGTTTTTT. Translating it yields CASSFRETGELFF.

This chain links TRBV28 with TRBJ1-5, with D maybe TRBD1 (6 bases). The V gene's germline CDR1 is MDHEN and CDR2 SYDVKM. This CDR3 contains 15 residues. Trimming cost V 6 bases and J 5 bases, with 17 bases left between them. The CDR3 bases are TGTGCCAGCAGCCCCCCTTCAGGGGAGTATCAGCCCCAGCATTTT. The encoded protein is CASSPPSGEYQPQHF.

The rearrangement uses TRBV7-8 and TRBJ2-3, with D unresolved. V lost 1 base and J 0 bases, leaving 5 bases between the germline ends. Germline V gene sequence: CDR1 SGHVS, CDR2 FQNEAQ. The CDR3 is 14 residues long. The CDR3 is CASSLDGSTDTQYF. DNA of the CDR3: TGTGCCAGCAGCTTAGACGGGAGCACAGATACGCAGTATTTT.

This clone appeared a single time. This chain uses TRBV2 with TRBJ2-5, with 11 bases aligning to TRBD2. The CDR3 contains 14 residues. Germline V gives CDR1 SNHLY, CDR2 FYNNEI. With V trimmed by 6 bases and J by 2 bases, 2 bases remained unmatched. The CDR3 here is CASRGTSGQETQYF. CDR3 DNA: TGTGCCAGCAGAGGGACTAGCGGACAAGAGACCCAGTACTTC.

The chain couples TRBV30 to TRBJ1-4, with 12 bases fitting TRBD1. The CDR3 extends over 17 amino acids. After removal of 2 bases from V and 2 bases from J, the junction contained 6 bases not matched to a gene. Per germline, CDR1 GTSNPN and CDR2 SVGIG (reference sequence). The CDR3 DNA is TGTGCCTGGAGTCCCGGGACAGGGGGCAATACTAATGAAAAACTGTTTTTT. Translation: CAWSPGTGGNTNEKLFF.

The chain carries TRBV4-2 and TRBJ2-1; 8 bases are a match to TRBD2. V lost 3 bases, J lost 4 bases, and 8 bases stayed unmatched. Germline V gene data show CDR1 as LGHNA and CDR2 as YNFKEQ. The CDR3 totals 16 residues. The CDR3 bases are TGTGCCAGCAGCCAGGTGGGCGGGGGGCCTTACAATGAGCAGTTCTTC. Its protein product is CASSQVGGGPYNEQFF.

This chain uses TRBV27 with TRBJ2-4; tentatively, D is TRBD2 (6 bases). Germline CDR1 is MNHEY and CDR2 is SMNVEV (reference sequence). The V end lost 5 bases, the J end lost 7 bases, and 12 bases lay between the germline ends. This CDR3 comprises 13 residues. The CDR3 nucleotides read TGTGCCAGCAGTGGCAGGGCGGGGAACATTCAGTACTTC. As protein: CASSGRAGNIQYF.

The rearrangement uses TRBV4-1 and TRBJ1-4; D might be TRBD1 (6 bases). The V end was cut by 1 base, the J end by 7 bases, with 19 bases between. This CDR3 region has 17 residues. Germline CDR1 reads MGHRA; CDR2 reads YSYEKL. DNA for the CDR3: TGCGCCAGCAGCCAAGCTCAAAGTTGGGGGCTCGGTGAAAAACTGTTTTTT. Its translation is CASSQAQSWGLGEKLFF.

This chain connects TRBV19 to TRBJ1-1, with a weak D call TRBD1 (5 bases). Trimming took off 7 bases at V and 9 bases at J, with 12 bases between the two ends. The CDR3 consists of 11 residues. Germline CDR1 is LNHDA and CDR2 is SQIVND (reference sequence). The CDR3 DNA reads TGTGCCAGTAACCAGGGAATGAAAGCTTTCTTT. Protein sequence: CASNQGMKAFF. The full variable domain, completed using reference TRBV19 and TRBJ1-1, is DGGITQSPKYLFRKEGQNVTLSCEQNLNHDAMYWYRQDPGQGLRLIYYSQIVNDFQKGDIAEGYSVSREKKESFPLTVTSAQKNPTAFYLCASNQGMKAFFGQGTRLTVV.

The rearrangement links TRBV5-4 to TRBJ2-5; a weak D match, TRBD2 (6 bases). This CDR3 has 14 residues. The V end lost 0 bases, the J end lost 5 bases, and 11 bases lay between the germline ends. Germline values: CDR1 SGHNT, CDR2 YYREEE (reference sequence). DNA for the CDR3: TGTGCCAGCAGCTTGGACGCCCGGGAGGAGACCCAGTACTTC. The encoded protein is CASSLDAREETQYF.

This rearrangement joins TRBV7-9 to TRBJ1-2, with 8 bases identical to TRBD1. The germline V gene encodes CDR1 SEHNR and CDR2 FQNEAQ (reference sequence). CDR3 length: 14 residues. V was pared by 0 bases and J by 6 bases, with 3 bases of the junction left unmatched. The CDR3 DNA sequence: TGTGCCAGCAGCTTAGCGAACAGGGGGGATGGCTACACCTTC. Translated: CASSLANRGDGYTF.

The chain has TRBV6-1 and TRBJ2-1; no reliable D call. CDR3 length: 11 amino acids. The V end was cut by 4 bases, the J end by 9 bases, with 7 bases between. From germline, CDR1 is MNHNS and CDR2 SASEGT. CDR3 in amino acids: CASSAVGEQFF. CDR3 sequence (DNA): TGTGCCAGCAGTGCGGTCGGTGAGCAGTTCTTC.